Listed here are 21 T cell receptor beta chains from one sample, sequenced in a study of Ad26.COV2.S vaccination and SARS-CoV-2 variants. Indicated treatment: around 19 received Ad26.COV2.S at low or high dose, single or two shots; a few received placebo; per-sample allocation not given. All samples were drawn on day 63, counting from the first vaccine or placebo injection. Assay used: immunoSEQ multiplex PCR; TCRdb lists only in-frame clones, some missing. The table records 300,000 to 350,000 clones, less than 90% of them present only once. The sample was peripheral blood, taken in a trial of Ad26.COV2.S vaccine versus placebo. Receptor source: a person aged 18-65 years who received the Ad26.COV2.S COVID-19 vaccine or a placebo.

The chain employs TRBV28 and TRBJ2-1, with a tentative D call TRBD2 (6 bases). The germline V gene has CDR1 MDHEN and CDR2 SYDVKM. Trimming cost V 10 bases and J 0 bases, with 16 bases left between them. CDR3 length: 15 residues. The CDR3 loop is CATRLEESSYNEQFF. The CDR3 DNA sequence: TGTGCCACCCGACTAGAGGAGAGCTCCTACAATGAGCAGTTCTTC.

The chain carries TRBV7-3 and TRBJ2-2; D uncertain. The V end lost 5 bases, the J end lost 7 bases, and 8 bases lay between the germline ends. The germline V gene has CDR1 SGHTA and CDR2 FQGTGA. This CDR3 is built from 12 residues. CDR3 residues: CASSPKGGELFF. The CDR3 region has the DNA TGTGCCAGCAGCCCAAAAGGCGGGGAGCTGTTTTTT.

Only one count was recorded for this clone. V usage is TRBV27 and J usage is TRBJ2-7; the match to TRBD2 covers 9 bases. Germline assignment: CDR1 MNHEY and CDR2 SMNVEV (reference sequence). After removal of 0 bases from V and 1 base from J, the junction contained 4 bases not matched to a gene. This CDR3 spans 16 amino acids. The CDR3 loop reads CASSLSAAGGSYEQYF. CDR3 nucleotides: TGTGCCAGCAGTTTATCAGCCGCGGGAGGGTCCTACGAGCAGTACTTC.

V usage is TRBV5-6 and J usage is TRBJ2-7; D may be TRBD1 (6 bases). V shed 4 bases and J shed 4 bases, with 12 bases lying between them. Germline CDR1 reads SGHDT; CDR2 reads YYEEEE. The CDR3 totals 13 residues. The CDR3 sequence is CASSGGQDYEQYF. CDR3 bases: TGTGCCAGCAGCGGGGGACAAGATTACGAGCAGTACTTC.

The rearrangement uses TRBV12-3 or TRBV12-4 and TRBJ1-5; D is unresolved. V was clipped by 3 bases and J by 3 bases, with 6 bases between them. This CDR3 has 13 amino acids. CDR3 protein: CASSFQVNQPQHF. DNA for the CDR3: TGTGCCAGCAGTTTCCAGGTCAATCAGCCCCAGCATTTT.

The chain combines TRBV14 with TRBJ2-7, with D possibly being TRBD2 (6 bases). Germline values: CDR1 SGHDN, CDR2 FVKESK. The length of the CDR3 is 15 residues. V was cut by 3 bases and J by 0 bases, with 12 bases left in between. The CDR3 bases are TGTGCCAGCAGCCAGGGCCCCGGGGGCTCCTACGAGCAGTACTTC. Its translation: CASSQGPGGSYEQYF.

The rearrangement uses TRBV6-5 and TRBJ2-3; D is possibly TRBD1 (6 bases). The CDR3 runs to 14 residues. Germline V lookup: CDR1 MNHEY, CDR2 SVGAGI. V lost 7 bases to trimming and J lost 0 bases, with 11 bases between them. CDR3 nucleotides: TGTGCCAGCAAGCCGGGACACAGCACAGATACGCAGTATTTT. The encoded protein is CASKPGHSTDTQYF.

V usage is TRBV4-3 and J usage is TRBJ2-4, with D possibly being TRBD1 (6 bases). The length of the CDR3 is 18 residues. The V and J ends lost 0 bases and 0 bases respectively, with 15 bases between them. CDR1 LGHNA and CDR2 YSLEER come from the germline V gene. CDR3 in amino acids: CASSQDWTADLAKNIQYF. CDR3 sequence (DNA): TGCGCCAGCAGCCAAGATTGGACAGCCGATCTAGCCAAAAACATTCAGTACTTC.

DNA of the CDR3: TGCGCCAGCAGCCAAGTGGTAGGGGGCGGTCAGCCCCAGCATTTT. It codes for CASSQVVGGGQPQHF. The chain has TRBV4-3 and TRBJ1-5, with 7 bases lining up with TRBD1. This CDR3 is 15 amino acids long. Germline V gives CDR1 LGHNA, CDR2 YSLEER. J was trimmed by 6 bases and V by 1 base; bases with no gene match: 6.

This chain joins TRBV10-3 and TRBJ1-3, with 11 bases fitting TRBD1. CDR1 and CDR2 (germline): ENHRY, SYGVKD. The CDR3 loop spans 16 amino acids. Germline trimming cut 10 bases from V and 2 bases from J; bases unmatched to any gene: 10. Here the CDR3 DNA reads TGTGCCACCCGGACAGGGGGCAATGTCGCTGGAAACACCATATATTTT. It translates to CATRTGGNVAGNTIYF.

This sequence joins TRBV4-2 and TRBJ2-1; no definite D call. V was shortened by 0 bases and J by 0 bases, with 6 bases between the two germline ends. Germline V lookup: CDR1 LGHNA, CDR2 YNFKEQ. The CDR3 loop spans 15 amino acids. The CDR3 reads CASSQDWNSYNEQFF. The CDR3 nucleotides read TGTGCCAGCAGCCAAGATTGGAACTCCTACAATGAGCAGTTCTTC.

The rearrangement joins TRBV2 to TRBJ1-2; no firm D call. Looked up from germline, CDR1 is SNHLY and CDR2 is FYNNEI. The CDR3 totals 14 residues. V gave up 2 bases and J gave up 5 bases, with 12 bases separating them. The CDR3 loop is CASSEFAAGYGYTF. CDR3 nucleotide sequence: TGTGCCAGCAGTGAATTTGCGGCGGGATATGGCTACACCTTC. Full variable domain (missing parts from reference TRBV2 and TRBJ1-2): EPEVTQTPSHQVTQMGQEVILRCVPISNHLYFYWYRQILGQKVEFLVSFYNNEISEKSEIFDDQFSVERPDGSNFTLKIRSTKLEDSAMYFCASSEFAAGYGYTFGSGTRLTVV.

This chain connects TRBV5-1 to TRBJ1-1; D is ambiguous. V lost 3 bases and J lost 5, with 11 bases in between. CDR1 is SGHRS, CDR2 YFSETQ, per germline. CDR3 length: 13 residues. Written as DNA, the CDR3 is TGCGCCAGCAGCTGGGTTGATAGGACTGAAGCTTTCTTT. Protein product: CASSWVDRTEAFF.

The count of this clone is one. CDR3 loop: CAISVGQGSYGYTF. In nucleotides, the CDR3 is TGTGCCATCAGTGTGGGACAGGGGAGCTATGGCTACACCTTC. J is TRBJ1-2 and V is TRBV10-3, with 10 bases identical to TRBD1. From germline, CDR1 is ENHRY and CDR2 SYGVKD. The CDR3 has 14 amino acids. Losses at the gene ends were 4 bases for V and 4 bases for J; bases not matched to a gene: 3.

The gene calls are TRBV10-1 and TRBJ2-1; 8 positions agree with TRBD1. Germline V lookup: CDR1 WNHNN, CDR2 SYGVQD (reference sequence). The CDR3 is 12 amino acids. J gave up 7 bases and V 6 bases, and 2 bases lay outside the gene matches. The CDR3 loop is CASSRTGNEQFF. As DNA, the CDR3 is TGCGCCAGCAGCCGGACAGGGAATGAGCAGTTCTTC.

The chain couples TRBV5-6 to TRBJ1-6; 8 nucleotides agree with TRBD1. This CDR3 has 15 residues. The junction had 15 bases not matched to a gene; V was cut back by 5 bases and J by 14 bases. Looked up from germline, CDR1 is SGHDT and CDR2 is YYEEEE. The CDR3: CASSSYLTGGSSLHF. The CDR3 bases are TGTGCCAGCAGTTCCTACCTAACAGGGGGATCTTCCCTCCACTTT.

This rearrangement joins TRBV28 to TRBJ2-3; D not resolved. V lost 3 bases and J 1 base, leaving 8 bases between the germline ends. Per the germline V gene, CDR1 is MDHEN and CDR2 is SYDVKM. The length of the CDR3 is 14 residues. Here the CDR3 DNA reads TGTGCCAGCAGTTTGACGGGTCGCACAGATACGCAGTATTTT. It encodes CASSLTGRTDTQYF.

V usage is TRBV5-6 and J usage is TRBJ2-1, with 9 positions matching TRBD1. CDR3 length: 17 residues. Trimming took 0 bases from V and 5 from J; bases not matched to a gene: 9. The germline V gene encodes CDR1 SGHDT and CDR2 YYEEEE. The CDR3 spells CASSLVSGTGSDNEQFF. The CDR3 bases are TGTGCCAGCAGCTTGGTTTCCGGGACAGGGTCGGACAATGAGCAGTTCTTC.

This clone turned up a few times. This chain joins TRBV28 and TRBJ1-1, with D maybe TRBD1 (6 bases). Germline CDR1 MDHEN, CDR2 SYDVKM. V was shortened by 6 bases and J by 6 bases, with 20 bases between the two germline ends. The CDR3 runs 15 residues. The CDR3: CASRRGGQAYSEAFF. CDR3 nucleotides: TGTGCCAGCAGGAGGGGGGGCCAGGCTTACTCTGAAGCTTTCTTT.

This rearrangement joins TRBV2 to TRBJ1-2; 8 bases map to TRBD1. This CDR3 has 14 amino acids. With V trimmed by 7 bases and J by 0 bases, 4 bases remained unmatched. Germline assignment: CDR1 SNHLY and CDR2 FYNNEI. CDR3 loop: CASKGQDTNYGYTF. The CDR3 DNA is TGTGCCAGCAAGGGACAGGATACTAACTATGGCTACACCTTC.

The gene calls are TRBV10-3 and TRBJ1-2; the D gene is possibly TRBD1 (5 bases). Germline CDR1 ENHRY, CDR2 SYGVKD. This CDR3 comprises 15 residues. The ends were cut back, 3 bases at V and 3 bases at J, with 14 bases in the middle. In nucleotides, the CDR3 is TGTGCCATCAGTGACGAGGGGAGCGCTTACTATGGCTACACCTTC. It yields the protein CAISDEGSAYYGYTF.